This is a list of T cell receptor beta chains from one sample in a study of T cell changes during pregnancy in multiple sclerosis. Assay used: immunoSEQ multiplex PCR; TCRdb lists only in-frame clones, some missing. The table lists some 110,000 clones, roughly 92% of them singletons. Sequenced material: peripheral blood, taken in the third trimester of pregnancy. The source is a female donor with multiple sclerosis, enrolled in a pregnancy study. Each CDR3 is given with its conserved first and last residue. D genes are given only for firm matches. Clone size is stated in some rows and not others, as once, few, many or a class when expanded.

clone_size: NA; v_call: TRBV27; j_call: TRBJ2-1; d_call: TRBD2; cdr3_nt: TGTGCCAGCAGTACTCGACTAGCGGGAGACGATGAGCAGTTCTTC; cdr3_aa: CASSTRLAGDDEQFF
clone_size: NA; v_call: TRBV9; j_call: TRBJ2-3; d_call: NA; cdr3_nt: TGTGCCAGCAGCGTAGCCTCAGGGTACCCAAGCACAGATACGCAGTATTTT; cdr3_aa: CASSVASGYPSTDTQYF
clone_size: NA; v_call: TRBV6-5; j_call: TRBJ2-7; d_call: NA; cdr3_nt: TGTGCCAGCAGTCGAAACGGGCAGGGGCACGAGCAGTACTTC; cdr3_aa: CASSRNGQGHEQYF
clone_size: NA; v_call: TRBV28; j_call: TRBJ2-1; d_call: NA; cdr3_nt: TGTGCCAGCAGTCAAGGGGGGGGCCCCTACAATGAGCAGTTCTTC; cdr3_aa: CASSQGGGPYNEQFF
clone_size: NA; v_call: TRBV21-1; j_call: TRBJ1-5; d_call: NA; cdr3_nt: TGTGCCAGGTTCGACAGGAGTAATCAGCCCCAGCATTTT; cdr3_aa: CARFDRSNQPQHF
clone_size: NA; v_call: TRBV30; j_call: TRBJ2-1; d_call: NA; cdr3_nt: TGTGCCTGGAGCCCCCTACTAGTAAAGTCTGAGCAGTTCTTC; cdr3_aa: CAWSPLLVKSEQFF
clone_size: NA; v_call: TRBV2; j_call: TRBJ2-1; d_call: TRBD2; cdr3_nt: TGTGCCAGCAGTCCGGGACTAGCGGGAGCGTCCTACAATGAGCAGTTCTTC; cdr3_aa: CASSPGLAGASYNEQFF
clone_size: NA; v_call: TRBV7-3; j_call: TRBJ2-7; d_call: TRBD2; cdr3_nt: TGTGCCAGCAGCTCCCGGACTAGCGGCGAGCAGTACTTC; cdr3_aa: CASSSRTSGEQYF
clone_size: NA; v_call: TRBV6-1; j_call: TRBJ1-5; d_call: NA; cdr3_nt: TGTGCCAGCATGTGGACCCAGGGACAGCCCCAGCATTTT; cdr3_aa: CASMWTQGQPQHF
clone_size: NA; v_call: TRBV18; j_call: TRBJ1-5; d_call: NA; cdr3_nt: TGTGCCAGCTCACCACTACCCTCCTCAGGGCTCAATCAGCCCCAGCATTTT; cdr3_aa: CASSPLPSSGLNQPQHF
clone_size: NA; v_call: TRBV30; j_call: TRBJ2-7; d_call: TRBD2; cdr3_nt: TGTGCCTGGAGTGTACGGGTAGCGGGAAACTACGAGCAGTACTTC; cdr3_aa: CAWSVRVAGNYEQYF
clone_size: NA; v_call: TRBV11-3; j_call: TRBJ2-1; d_call: TRBD2; cdr3_nt: TGTGCCAGCAGCTTAGATTCGGGGGGTCAGTTCTTC; cdr3_aa: CASSLDSGGQFF
clone_size: once; v_call: TRBV29-1; j_call: TRBJ1-3; d_call: NA; cdr3_nt: TGCAGCGCAGGGGCATCTGGAAACACCATATATTTT; cdr3_aa: CSAGASGNTIYF
clone_size: once; v_call: TRBV19; j_call: TRBJ2-2; d_call: NA; cdr3_nt: TGTGCCAGTAGTATATCCAGGCTAGCCGGAACCGGGGAGCTGTTTTTT; cdr3_aa: CASSISRLAGTGELFF
clone_size: few; v_call: TRBV19; j_call: TRBJ1-3; d_call: TRBD1; cdr3_nt: TGTGCCAGTAAACCGGGACAGTACCGAAACACCATATATTTT; cdr3_aa: CASKPGQYRNTIYF
clone_size: NA; v_call: TRBV7-9; j_call: TRBJ2-1; d_call: NA; cdr3_nt: TGTGCCAGCAGCCCAGGACTCACTACCTACAATGAGCAGTTCTTC; cdr3_aa: CASSPGLTTYNEQFF
clone_size: NA; v_call: TRBV6-5; j_call: TRBJ2-3; d_call: NA; cdr3_nt: TGTGCCAGCAGATATACAGGGACAGATACGCAGTATTTT; cdr3_aa: CASRYTGTDTQYF
clone_size: NA; v_call: TRBV18; j_call: TRBJ2-2; d_call: NA; cdr3_nt: TGTGCCAGCTCACCACCAATAGCCGGGGAGCTGTTTTTT; cdr3_aa: CASSPPIAGELFF
clone_size: NA; v_call: TRBV15; j_call: TRBJ1-3; d_call: NA; cdr3_nt: TGTGCCACCAGCAGAGATTCCCTCTCTGGAAACACCATATATTTT; cdr3_aa: CATSRDSLSGNTIYF
clone_size: NA; v_call: TRBV6-6; j_call: TRBJ2-3; d_call: TRBD1; cdr3_nt: TGTGCCAGCAGTCCTCTCGACAGGGGCACAGATACGCAGTATTTT; cdr3_aa: CASSPLDRGTDTQYF
clone_size: NA; v_call: TRBV11-2; j_call: TRBJ2-7; d_call: NA; cdr3_nt: TGTGCCAGCAGCCGCCTGCTAGGGACAAGACCCTACGAGCAGTACTTC; cdr3_aa: CASSRLLGTRPYEQYF
clone_size: NA; v_call: TRBV19; j_call: TRBJ2-7; d_call: NA; cdr3_nt: TGTGCCAGTAGTGTCGGGATTACCTACGAGCAGTACTTC; cdr3_aa: CASSVGITYEQYF
clone_size: NA; v_call: TRBV2; j_call: TRBJ1-5; d_call: TRBD1; cdr3_nt: TGTGCCAGCAGTGGAGCAGGGGGCCGGCAGCCCCAGCATTTT; cdr3_aa: CASSGAGGRQPQHF
clone_size: NA; v_call: TRBV27; j_call: TRBJ1-2; d_call: TRBD1; cdr3_nt: TGTGCCAGCAGTTTATTCTCACCTGCTGGGGACAGAGCCAACTATGGCTACACCTTC; cdr3_aa: CASSLFSPAGDRANYGYTF
clone_size: NA; v_call: TRBV9; j_call: TRBJ1-1; d_call: NA; cdr3_nt: TGTGCCAGCAGCGTAGGGCAGGTCCTAACTGAAGCTTTCTTT; cdr3_aa: CASSVGQVLTEAFF
clone_size: once; v_call: TRBV19; j_call: TRBJ2-3; d_call: NA; cdr3_nt: TGTGCCAGTAGCCGCAAACCCCAGAGTGCAGGGACAGATACGCAGTATTTT; cdr3_aa: CASSRKPQSAGTDTQYF
clone_size: few; v_call: TRBV7-2; j_call: TRBJ2-7; d_call: TRBD1; cdr3_nt: TGTGCCAGCAGCGCCTCGGGACAGGGTTACGAGCAGTACTTC; cdr3_aa: CASSASGQGYEQYF
clone_size: NA; v_call: TRBV28; j_call: TRBJ1-1; d_call: NA; cdr3_nt: TGTGCCAGCAGTTTTGCGGGGGCGAACACTGAAGCTTTCTTT; cdr3_aa: CASSFAGANTEAFF
clone_size: NA; v_call: TRBV7-2; j_call: TRBJ2-7; d_call: TRBD2; cdr3_nt: TGTGCCAGCAGCTGGACTAGCGGGAGACGGTCCTACGAGCAGCACTTC; cdr3_aa: CASSWTSGRRSYEQHF
clone_size: once; v_call: TRBV30; j_call: TRBJ2-2; d_call: TRBD2; cdr3_nt: TGTGGGTCTAGCGGGAGGGCGGGCACCGGGGAGCTGTTTTTT; cdr3_aa: CGSSGRAGTGELFF
clone_size: NA; v_call: TRBV5-4; j_call: TRBJ2-5; d_call: TRBD1; cdr3_nt: TGTGCCAGCAGCCCCAGGACAGGTGGGGGAGAGACCCAGTACTTC; cdr3_aa: CASSPRTGGGETQYF
clone_size: NA; v_call: TRBV5-1; j_call: TRBJ1-1; d_call: NA; cdr3_nt: TGCGCCAGCAGCTCCCAGGGCCGGCACACTGAAGCTTTCTTT; cdr3_aa: CASSSQGRHTEAFF
clone_size: NA; v_call: TRBV5-4; j_call: TRBJ2-3; d_call: NA; cdr3_nt: TGTGCCAGCAGCTTGTCCGGGAGAGATACGCAGTATTTT; cdr3_aa: CASSLSGRDTQYF
clone_size: NA; v_call: TRBV7-3; j_call: TRBJ2-1; d_call: NA; cdr3_nt: TGTGCCAGCAGCAAAAGCGTAAGCTCCTACAATGAGCAGTTCTTC; cdr3_aa: CASSKSVSSYNEQFF
clone_size: once; v_call: TRBV2; j_call: TRBJ1-5; d_call: NA; cdr3_nt: TGTGCCAGCAGTGACGCGGAGACAGCAAATCAGCCCCAGCATTTT; cdr3_aa: CASSDAETANQPQHF
clone_size: few; v_call: TRBV6-5; j_call: TRBJ1-2; d_call: NA; cdr3_nt: TGTGCCAGCAGGGCAGGCAATGGCTACACCTTC; cdr3_aa: CASRAGNGYTF
clone_size: NA; v_call: TRBV10-1; j_call: TRBJ2-2; d_call: NA; cdr3_nt: TGCGCCAGCAGTGAGAGTTTATTTTGGAGCACCGGGGAGCTGTTTTTT; cdr3_aa: CASSESLFWSTGELFF
clone_size: NA; v_call: TRBV9; j_call: TRBJ2-7; d_call: NA; cdr3_nt: TGTGCCAGCAGCGTAGGTGAACGGTCAACCTACGAGCAGTACTTC; cdr3_aa: CASSVGERSTYEQYF
clone_size: NA; v_call: TRBV30; j_call: TRBJ2-7; d_call: NA; cdr3_nt: TGTGCCTGGAGTCCTTCCTACGAGCAGTACTTC; cdr3_aa: CAWSPSYEQYF
clone_size: NA; v_call: TRBV10-3; j_call: TRBJ2-5; d_call: NA; cdr3_nt: TGTGCCATCAGACCTGGCGTAGGACAGAAACAAGAGACCCAGTACTTC; cdr3_aa: CAIRPGVGQKQETQYF
clone_size: once; v_call: TRBV7-2; j_call: TRBJ1-1; d_call: NA; cdr3_nt: TGTGCCAGCAGCCGACAGATAGCAACTGAAGCTTTCTTT; cdr3_aa: CASSRQIATEAFF